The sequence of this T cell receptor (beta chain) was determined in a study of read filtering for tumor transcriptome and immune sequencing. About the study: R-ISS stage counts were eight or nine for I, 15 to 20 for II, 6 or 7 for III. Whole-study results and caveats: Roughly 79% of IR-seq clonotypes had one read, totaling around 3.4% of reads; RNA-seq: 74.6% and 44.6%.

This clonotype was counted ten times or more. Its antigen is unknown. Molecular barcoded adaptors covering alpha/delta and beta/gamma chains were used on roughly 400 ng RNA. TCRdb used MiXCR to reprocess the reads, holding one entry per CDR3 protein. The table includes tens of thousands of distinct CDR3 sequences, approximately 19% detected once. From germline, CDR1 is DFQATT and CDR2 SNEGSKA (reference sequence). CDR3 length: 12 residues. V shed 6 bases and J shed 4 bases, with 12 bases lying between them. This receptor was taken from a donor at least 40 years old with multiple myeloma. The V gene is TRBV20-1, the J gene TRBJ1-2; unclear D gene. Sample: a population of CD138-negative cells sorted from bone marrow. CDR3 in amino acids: CSAKTSPYGYTF. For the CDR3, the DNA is TGCAGTGCCAAGACGTCACCCTATGGCTACACCTTC.